The sequence of this T cell receptor beta chain was determined in a study of control samples from healthy donors and cancer patients (dated by TCRdb to about 2020). Library preparation used the immunoSEQ multiplex PCR assay. Here the immuneACCESS table is served through TCRdb, limited to in-frame sequences with V and J called. Missing clones are a known gap in these copies; in checked studies unresolved V genes cover under half, and the rest lacks a known reason. The sample has 85,000 to 120,000 clones on record, just over 90% of them singletons. 2% to 3% of the sample belongs to the ten largest clones. From cysteine to phenylalanine, the CDR3 is 14 amino acids long. Left in the record is the CDR3 DNA by itself, 42 bases read in frame from the first base. This clone has only a few counts. The clone's antigen remains unknown. No much larger clonotype is one base removed from it; base qualities were not supplied.

Sequenced material: blood. The V and J genes are TRBV12-1 and TRBJ2-1; the table calls TRBD2, which could not be checked here. TRBV12-1 is flagged as a pseudogene. The sequence was obtained from a woman in her late teens or twenties in good health. The bases read TGTGCCAGCAGCCTTCCTCGTTCCCACAATGAGCAGTTCTTC. Its protein reads: CASSLPRSHNEQFF.